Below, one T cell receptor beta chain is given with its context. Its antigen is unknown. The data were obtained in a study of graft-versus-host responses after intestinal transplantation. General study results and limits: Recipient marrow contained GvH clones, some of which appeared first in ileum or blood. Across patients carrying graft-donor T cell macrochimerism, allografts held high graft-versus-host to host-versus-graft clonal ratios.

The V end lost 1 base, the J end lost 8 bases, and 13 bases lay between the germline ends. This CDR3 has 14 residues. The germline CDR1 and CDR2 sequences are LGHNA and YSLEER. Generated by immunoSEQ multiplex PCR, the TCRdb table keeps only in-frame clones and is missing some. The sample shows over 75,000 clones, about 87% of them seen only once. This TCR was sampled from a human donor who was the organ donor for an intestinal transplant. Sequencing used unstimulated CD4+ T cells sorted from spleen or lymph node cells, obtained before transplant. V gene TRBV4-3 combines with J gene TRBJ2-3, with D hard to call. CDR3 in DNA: TGCGCCAGCAGCCAAGGGGCATTAGATGGTACGCAGTATTTT. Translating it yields CASSQGALDGTQYF.